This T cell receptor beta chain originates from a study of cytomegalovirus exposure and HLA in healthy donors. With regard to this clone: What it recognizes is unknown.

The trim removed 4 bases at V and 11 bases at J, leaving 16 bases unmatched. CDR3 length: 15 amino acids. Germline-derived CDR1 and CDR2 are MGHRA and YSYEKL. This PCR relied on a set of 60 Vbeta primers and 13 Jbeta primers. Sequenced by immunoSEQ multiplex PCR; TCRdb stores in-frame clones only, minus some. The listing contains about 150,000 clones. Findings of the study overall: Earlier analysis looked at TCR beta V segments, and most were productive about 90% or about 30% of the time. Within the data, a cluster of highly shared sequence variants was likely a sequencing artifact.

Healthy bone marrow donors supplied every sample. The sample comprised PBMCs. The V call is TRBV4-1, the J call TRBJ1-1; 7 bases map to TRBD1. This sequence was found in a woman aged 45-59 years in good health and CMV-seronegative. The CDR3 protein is CASSRPTDRVNSAFF. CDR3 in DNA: TGCGCCAGCAGCCGCCCGACTGACAGGGTCAATAGTGCTTTCTTT.